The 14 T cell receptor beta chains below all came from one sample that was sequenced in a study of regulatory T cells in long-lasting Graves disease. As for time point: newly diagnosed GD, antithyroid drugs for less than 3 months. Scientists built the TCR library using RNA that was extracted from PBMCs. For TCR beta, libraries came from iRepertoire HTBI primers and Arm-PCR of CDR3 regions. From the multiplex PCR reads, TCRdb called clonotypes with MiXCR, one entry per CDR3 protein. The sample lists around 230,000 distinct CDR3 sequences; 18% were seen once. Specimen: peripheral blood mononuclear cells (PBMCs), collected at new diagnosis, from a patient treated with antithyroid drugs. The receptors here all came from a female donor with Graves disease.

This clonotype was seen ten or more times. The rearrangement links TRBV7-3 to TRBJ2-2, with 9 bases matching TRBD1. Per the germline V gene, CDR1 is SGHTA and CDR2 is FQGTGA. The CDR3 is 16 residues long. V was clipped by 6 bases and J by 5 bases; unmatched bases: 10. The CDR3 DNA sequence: TGTGCCAGCAGGCGTACAGGGGGCGAAGGGACCGGGGAGCTGTTTTTT. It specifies CASRRTGGEGTGELFF.

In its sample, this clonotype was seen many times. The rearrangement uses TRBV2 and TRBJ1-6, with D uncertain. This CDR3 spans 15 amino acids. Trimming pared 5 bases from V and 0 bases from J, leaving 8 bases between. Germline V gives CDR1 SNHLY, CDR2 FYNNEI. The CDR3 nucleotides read TGTGCCAGCAGTCTATCGAGCTCCTATAATTCACCCCTCCACTTT. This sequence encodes CASSLSSSYNSPLHF.

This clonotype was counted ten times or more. CDR3 nucleotides: TGTGCCAGTGCAAGACAGGCGCCAAGCTACGAGCAGTACTTC. Protein: CASARQAPSYEQYF. The V gene is TRBV19, the J gene TRBJ2-7; a possible D gene is TRBD1 (6 bases). CDR1 and CDR2 (germline): LNHDA, SQIVND (reference sequence). The CDR3 spans 14 residues. V shed 8 bases and J shed 3 bases, with 17 bases lying between them. The whole variable domain, filled in from reference TRBV19 and TRBJ2-7, reads DGGITQSPKYLFRKEGQNVTLSCEQNLNHDAMYWYRQDPGQGLRLIYYSQIVNDFQKGDIAEGYSVSREKKESFPLTVTSAQKNPTAFYLCASARQAPSYEQYFGPGTRLTVT.

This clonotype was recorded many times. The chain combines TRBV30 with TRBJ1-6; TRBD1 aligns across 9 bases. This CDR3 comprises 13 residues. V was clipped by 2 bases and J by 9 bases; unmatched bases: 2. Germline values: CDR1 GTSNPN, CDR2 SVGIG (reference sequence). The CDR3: CAWSRDRASPLHF. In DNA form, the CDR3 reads TGTGCCTGGAGTCGGGACAGGGCTTCACCCCTCCACTTT.

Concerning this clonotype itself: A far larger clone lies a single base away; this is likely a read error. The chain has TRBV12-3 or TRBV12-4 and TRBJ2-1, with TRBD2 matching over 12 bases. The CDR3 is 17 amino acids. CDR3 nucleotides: TGTGCCAGCAGTTTAGGACGACTAGCGGGAGACCAAGAGACCCAGTGCTTC. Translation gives CASSLGRLAGDQETQCF.

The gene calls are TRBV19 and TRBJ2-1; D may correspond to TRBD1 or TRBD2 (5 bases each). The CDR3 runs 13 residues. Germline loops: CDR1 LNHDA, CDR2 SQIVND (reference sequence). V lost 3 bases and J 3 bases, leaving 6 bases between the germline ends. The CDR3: CASSMGDYNEQFF. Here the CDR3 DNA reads TGTGCCAGTAGTATGGGGGACTACAATGAGCAGTTCTTC.

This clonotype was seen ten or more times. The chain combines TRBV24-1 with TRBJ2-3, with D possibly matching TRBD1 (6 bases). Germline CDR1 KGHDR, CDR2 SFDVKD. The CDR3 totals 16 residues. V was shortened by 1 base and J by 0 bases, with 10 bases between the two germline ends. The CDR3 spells CATSDFTGISTDTQYF. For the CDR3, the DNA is TGTGCCACCAGTGATTTTACAGGGATCAGCACAGATACGCAGTATTTT.

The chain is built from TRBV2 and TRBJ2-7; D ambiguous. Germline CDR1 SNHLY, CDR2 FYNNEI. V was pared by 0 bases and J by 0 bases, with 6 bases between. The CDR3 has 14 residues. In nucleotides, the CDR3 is TGTGCCAGCAGTGAAGCCATCAACTCCTACGAGCAGTACTTC. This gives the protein CASSEAINSYEQYF.

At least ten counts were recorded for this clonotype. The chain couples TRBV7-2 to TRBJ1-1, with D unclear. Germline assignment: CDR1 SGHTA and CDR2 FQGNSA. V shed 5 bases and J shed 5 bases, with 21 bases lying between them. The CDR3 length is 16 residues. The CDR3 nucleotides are TGTGCCAGCAGCCCGTCCTACGTGCGGGCGGGAACTGAAGCTTTCTTT. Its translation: CASSPSYVRAGTEAFF. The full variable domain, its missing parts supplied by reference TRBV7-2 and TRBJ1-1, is GAGVSQSPSNKVTEKGKDVELRCDPISGHTALYWYRQSLGQGLEFLIYFQGNSAPDKSGLPSDRFSAERTGGSVSTLTIQRTQQEDSAVYLCASSPSYVRAGTEAFFGQGTRLTVV.

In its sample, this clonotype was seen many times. CDR3 sequence reads: CASSRPPGGDTQYF. As DNA, the CDR3 is TGTGCCAGCAGTCGACCCCCCGGGGGAGATACGCAGTATTTT. J is TRBJ2-3 and V is TRBV2; a weak D match, TRBD2 (6 bases). V was shortened by 5 bases and J by 5 bases, with 14 bases between the two germline ends. The CDR3 runs 14 residues. Germline V lookup: CDR1 SNHLY, CDR2 FYNNEI.

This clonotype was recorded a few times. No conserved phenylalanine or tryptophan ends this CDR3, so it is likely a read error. Written as DNA, the CDR3 is TGTGCCAGCAGCCGTGGGCCTACTGGCTACACCCTC. It is translated as CASSRGPTGYTL. The chain is built from TRBV7-9 and TRBJ1-2, with D uncertain. V was pared by 5 bases and J by 7 bases, with 11 bases between. Per germline, CDR1 SEHNR and CDR2 FQNEAQ (reference sequence). This CDR3 comprises 12 residues.

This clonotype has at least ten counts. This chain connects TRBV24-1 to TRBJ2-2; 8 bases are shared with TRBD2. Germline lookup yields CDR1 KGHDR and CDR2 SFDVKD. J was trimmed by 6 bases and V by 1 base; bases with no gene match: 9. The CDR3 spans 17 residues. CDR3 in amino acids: CATSDFASGSRAGELFF. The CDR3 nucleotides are TGTGCCACCAGTGATTTTGCCAGCGGGAGTAGGGCCGGGGAGCTGTTTTTT.

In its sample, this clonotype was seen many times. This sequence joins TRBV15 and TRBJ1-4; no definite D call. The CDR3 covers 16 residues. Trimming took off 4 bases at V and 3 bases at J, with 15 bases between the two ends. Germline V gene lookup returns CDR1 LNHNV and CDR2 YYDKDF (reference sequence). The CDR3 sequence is CATSKAPRASNEKLFF. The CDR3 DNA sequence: TGTGCCACCAGCAAAGCCCCGAGGGCTTCTAATGAAAAACTGTTTTTT.

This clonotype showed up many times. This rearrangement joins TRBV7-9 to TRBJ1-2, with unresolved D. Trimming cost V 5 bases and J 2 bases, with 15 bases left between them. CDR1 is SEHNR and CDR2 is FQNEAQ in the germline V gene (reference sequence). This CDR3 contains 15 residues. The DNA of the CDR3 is TGTGCCAGCAGCCCGCCGGGCAGTTCCAACTATGGCTACACCTTC. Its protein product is CASSPPGSSNYGYTF.